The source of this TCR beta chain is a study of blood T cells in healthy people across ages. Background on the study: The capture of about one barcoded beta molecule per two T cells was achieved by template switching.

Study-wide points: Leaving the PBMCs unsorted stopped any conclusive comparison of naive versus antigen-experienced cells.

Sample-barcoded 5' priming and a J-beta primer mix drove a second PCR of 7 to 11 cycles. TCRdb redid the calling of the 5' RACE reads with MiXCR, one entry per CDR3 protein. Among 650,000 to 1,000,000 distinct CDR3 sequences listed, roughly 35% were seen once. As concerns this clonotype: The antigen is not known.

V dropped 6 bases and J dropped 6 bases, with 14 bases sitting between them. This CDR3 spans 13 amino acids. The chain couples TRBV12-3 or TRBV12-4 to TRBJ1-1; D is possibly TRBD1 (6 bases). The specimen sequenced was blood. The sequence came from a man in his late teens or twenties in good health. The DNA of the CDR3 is TGTGCCAGCAGCTTTCCCGGACAGCCTGAAGCTTTCTTT. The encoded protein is CASSFPGQPEAFF.